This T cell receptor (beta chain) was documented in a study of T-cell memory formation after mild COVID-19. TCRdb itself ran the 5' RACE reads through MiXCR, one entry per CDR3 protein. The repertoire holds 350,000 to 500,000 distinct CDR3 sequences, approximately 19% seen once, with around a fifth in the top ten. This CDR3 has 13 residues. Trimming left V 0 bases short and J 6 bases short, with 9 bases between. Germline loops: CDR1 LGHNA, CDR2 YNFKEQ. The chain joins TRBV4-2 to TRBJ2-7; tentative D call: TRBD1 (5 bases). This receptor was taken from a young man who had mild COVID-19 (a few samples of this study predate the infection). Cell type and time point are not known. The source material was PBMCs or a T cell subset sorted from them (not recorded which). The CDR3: CASSQEVRGEQYF. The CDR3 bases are TGTGCCAGCAGCCAAGAAGTAAGGGGCGAGCAGTACTTC.